This is a list of T cell receptor beta chains from one sample in a study of human T cells and chemical hapten exposure. One entry per CDR3 protein, called by TCRdb with MiXCR from the RACE reads. The table records around 80,000 distinct CDR3 sequences, approximately 6.6% of them present only once. The specimen was whole blood, collected in connection with sensitization to the hapten diphenylcyclopropenone (DPC). The source of these receptors is a woman aged 25 to 39 with alopecia areata. Some clones in this sample may be carry-over from other donors' samples. Both conserved end residues are part of each CDR3. Fields, in order: CDR3 protein, clone size, J gene, V gene. Not all rows give a size; the values are once, few, many and, for expanded clones, a class.

CDR3: CASSQGLHRVGGTEAFF; size: many; J: TRBJ1-1; V: TRBV14
CDR3: CASGPRASTDTQYF; size: many; J: TRBJ2-3; V: TRBV5-1
CDR3: CASSNYRFRYGYTF; size: many; J: TRBJ1-2; V: TRBV7-2
CDR3: CASSLGQGNSYEQYF; size: many; J: TRBJ2-7; V: TRBV19
CDR3: CAISEAPSTDTQYF; size: many; J: TRBJ2-3; V: TRBV10-3
CDR3: CASSLDGQGNYGYTF; size: many; J: TRBJ1-2; V: TRBV7-9
CDR3: CASSLMRVPDTQYF; size: many; J: TRBJ2-3; V: TRBV12-3/TRBV12-4
CDR3: CASSLAGAKNTEAFF; size: .; J: TRBJ1-1; V: TRBV7-6
CDR3: CASSLPGQNNSPLHF; size: .; J: TRBJ1-6; V: TRBV5-4
CDR3: CASSLTCLFTQYF; size: few; J: TRBJ2-5; V: TRBV7-3
CDR3: CASSQGLDRPNQPQNF; size: few; J: TRBJ1-5; V: TRBV3-1